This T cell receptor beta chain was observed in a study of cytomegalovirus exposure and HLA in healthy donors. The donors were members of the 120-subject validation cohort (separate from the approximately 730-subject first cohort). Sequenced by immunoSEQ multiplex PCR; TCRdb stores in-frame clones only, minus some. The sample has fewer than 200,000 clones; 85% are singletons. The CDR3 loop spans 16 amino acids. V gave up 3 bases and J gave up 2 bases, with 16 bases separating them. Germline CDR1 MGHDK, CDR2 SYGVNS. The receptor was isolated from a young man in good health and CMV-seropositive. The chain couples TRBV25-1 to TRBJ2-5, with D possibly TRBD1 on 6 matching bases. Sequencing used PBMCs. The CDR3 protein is CASSDPFTGPQETQYF. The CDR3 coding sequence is TGTGCCAGCAGTGACCCTTTCACAGGGCCGCAAGAGACCCAGTACTTC.